The 31 T cell receptor beta chains in this list originate from one sample, sequenced in a study of T-cell reconstitution after alpha-beta-depleted transplantation in children. Preparation of the TCRbeta library was carried out with unique molecular identifiers. TCRdb re-derived calls from the PCR reads in MiXCR, one entry per CDR3 protein. This sample has some 500,000 distinct CDR3 sequences, with around a third found just once. The sample was PBMCs from the stem cell graft donor, taken from the stem cell graft. These receptors were taken from a human donor who donated a stem cell graft to a child with aplastic anemia.

Points on this clonotype: The junction does not match germline at one end; this may be a read error. The rearrangement joins TRBV11-1 to TRBJ2-1, with TRBD2 as a possible D gene (5 bases). Germline V gives CDR1 SGHAT, CDR2 FQDESV (reference sequence). CDR3 length: 20 amino acids. The CDR3 nucleotides read TGTGCCAGCACCTTAATCCCCGGGTTTGAGGGAGCCCCCTCCTACAATGAGCAGTTCTTC. Protein sequence: CASTLIPGFEGAPSYNEQFF.

The V and J genes are TRBV20-1 and TRBJ1-6; D unresolved. CDR1 and CDR2 (germline): DFQATT, SNEGSKA (reference sequence). Trimming took 0 bases from V and 6 from J, leaving 15 bases between them. The CDR3 consists of 16 residues. The CDR3 DNA reads TGCAGTGCTAGAGATGGCGGGTATGGGAGTAATTCACCCCTCCACTTT. Its protein product is CSARDGGYGSNSPLHF.

This clonotype was observed a handful of times. In DNA form, the CDR3 reads TGCGCCAGCAGTTCGACGGGCGGCGCCGGGGAGCTGTTTTTT. Protein: CASSSTGGAGELFF. This sequence joins TRBV5-1 and TRBJ2-2; unclear D gene. CDR1 SGHRS and CDR2 YFSETQ come from the germline V gene. CDR3 length: 14 amino acids. V lost 5 bases and J lost 6, with 14 bases in between.

This clonotype turned up a few times. At one end, the junction sequence differs from germline, possibly due to a read error. The rearrangement uses TRBV4-3 and TRBJ2-5, with D perhaps TRBD1 or TRBD2 (5 bases each). Germline CDR1 is LGHNA and CDR2 is YSLEER. The CDR3 spans 15 residues. This chain's CDR3 is CASSQDSGLQETQYF. DNA of the CDR3: TGCGCCAGCAGTCAAGACAGCGGATTACAAGAGACCCAGTACTTC.

This clonotype was seen a handful of times. The chain has TRBV18 and TRBJ2-7; a possible D gene is TRBD1 (5 bases). Germline assignment: CDR1 KGHSH and CDR2 LQKENI. V dropped 4 bases and J dropped 5 bases, with 9 bases sitting between them. The CDR3 is made up of 12 amino acids. In nucleotides, the CDR3 is TGTGCCAGCTCACAGGGGCCTGACGAGCAGTACGTC. Its translation is CASSQGPDEQYV.

This clonotype was detected only a few times. This sequence joins TRBV6-2 or TRBV6-3 and TRBJ2-7, with 10 bases aligning to TRBD2. Looked up from germline, CDR1 is MNHEY and CDR2 is SVGEGT. The ends lost 5 bases at V and 3 bases at J; junction bases unmatched: 7. The CDR3 is 15 residues long. DNA for the CDR3: TGTGCCAGCAGTCAAGCACTAGCGGGAAGCTACGAGCAGTACGTC. It codes for CASSQALAGSYEQYV.

The V call is TRBV5-5, the J call TRBJ2-1; D ambiguous. V dropped 4 bases and J dropped 10 bases, with 9 bases sitting between them. Germline V lookup: CDR1 SGHKS, CDR2 YYEKEE (reference sequence). The CDR3 contains 11 residues. The CDR3 coding sequence is TGTGCCAGCAGCCCGCAACAAGAGCAGTTCTTC. Its translation is CASSPQQEQFF.

The chain is built from TRBV18 and TRBJ2-3; TRBD1 is a possible D gene (5 bases). The CDR3 length is 16 residues. CDR1 is KGHSH and CDR2 is LQKENI in the germline V gene. Trimming took 1 base from V and 0 from J, leaving 11 bases between them. CDR3 in DNA: TGTGCCAGCTCACCACTATCTAGGGGAAGCACAGATACGCAGTATTTT. Its translation: CASSPLSRGSTDTQYF.

There are a few counts of this clonotype. This rearrangement joins TRBV12-3 or TRBV12-4 to TRBJ1-5; possibly TRBD1 for D (5 bases). The CDR3 spans 14 residues. Between the trimmed V and J ends, which lost 7 bases and 4 bases, there was a span of 14 bases. This CDR3 reads CASTASGGNQPQHF. CDR3 bases: TGTGCCAGCACCGCCTCGGGGGGGAATCAGCCCCAGCATTTT.

This chain links TRBV6-2 or TRBV6-3 with TRBJ2-2; D not certain. V was cut by 2 bases and J by 5 bases, with 9 bases left in between. Germline lookup yields CDR1 MNHEY and CDR2 SVGEGT. The CDR3 is 14 amino acids. The CDR3 region is CASSYRDRTGELFF. CDR3 DNA sequence: TGTGCCAGCAGTTACAGGGATAGGACCGGGGAGCTGTTTTTT.

This chain connects TRBV7-9 to TRBJ1-3; the D is unclear. The CDR3 runs to 16 residues. Germline V gene data show CDR1 as SEHNR and CDR2 as FQNEAQ (reference sequence). V was cut by 2 bases and J by 4 bases, with 15 bases left in between. The CDR3 DNA reads as TGTGCCAGCAGCTTACCGGCGGTGTACATGGGAAACACCATATATTTT. Translated: CASSLPAVYMGNTIYF.

This clonotype occurred once. V and J are TRBV5-1 and TRBJ1-2; 8 positions match TRBD1. CDR3 length equals 17 residues. The germline CDR1 and CDR2 sequences are SGHRS and YFSETQ. Germline trimming cut 4 bases from V and 0 bases from J; bases unmatched to any gene: 11. The CDR3 loop is CASSPSTGVGANYGYTF. DNA for the CDR3: TGCGCCAGCAGCCCCTCGACAGGGGTGGGAGCTAACTATGGCTACACCTTC.

The CDR3 loop reads CASSYGISNNEQFF. CDR3 nucleotide sequence: TGTGCCAGCAGTTACGGGATTAGCAACAATGAGCAGTTCTTC. The rearrangement uses TRBV27 and TRBJ2-1, with a tentative D call TRBD2 (5 bases). V was pared by 4 bases and J by 5 bases, with 12 bases between. This CDR3 contains 14 residues. Germline V gives CDR1 MNHEY, CDR2 SMNVEV (reference sequence).

The rearrangement uses TRBV6-1 and TRBJ2-4, with TRBD1 identical over 7 bases. This CDR3 has 14 amino acids. Losses at the gene ends were 5 bases for V and 8 bases for J; bases not matched to a gene: 9. Germline V lookup: CDR1 MNHNS, CDR2 SASEGT. For the CDR3, the DNA is TGTGCCAGCAGTCCAATAGGGGGCCGGGACATTCAGTACTTC. Protein product: CASSPIGGRDIQYF.

There are a few counts of this clonotype. The rearrangement links TRBV29-1 to TRBJ2-3; 9 nucleotides line up with TRBD1. The CDR3 runs to 17 residues. The germline gives CDR1 SQVTM, CDR2 ANQGSEA. V lost 0 bases to trimming and J lost 7 bases; unmatched junction nucleotides: 14. CDR3 amino acids: CSVEDPLGTGRTNTQYF. The CDR3 DNA sequence: TGCAGCGTTGAAGATCCCTTAGGGACAGGGAGGACGAATACGCAGTATTTT.

The J gene is TRBJ2-7, the V gene TRBV4-2; TRBD1 agrees at 11 bases. V shed 4 bases, J shed 1 base, and the junction held 3 bases outside the gene matches. Germline-derived CDR1 and CDR2 are LGHNA and YNFKEQ. The CDR3 totals 15 residues. CDR3 sequence reads: CASSPGTGGSYEQYF. The DNA for the CDR3 is TGTGCCAGCAGCCCAGGGACAGGGGGATCCTACGAGCAGTACTTC.

The CDR3 reads CASSIGGLNTEAFF. In DNA form, the CDR3 reads TGTGCCAGTAGTATTGGAGGCCTGAACACTGAAGCTTTCTTT. V and J are TRBV19 and TRBJ1-1; no definite D call. The CDR3 contains 14 residues. Germline values: CDR1 LNHDA, CDR2 SQIVND (reference sequence). The V end was cut by 3 bases, the J end by 0 bases, with 8 bases between.

V gene TRBV18 combines with J gene TRBJ1-5; the D gene is possibly TRBD1 (6 bases). Germline CDR1 KGHSH, CDR2 LQKENI. With 3 bases removed from V and 6 bases from J, the gap between germline ends came to 18 bases. This CDR3 has 16 amino acids. CDR3 in DNA: TGTGCCAGCTCACCTCCGGAACAGGGTGAAGGTCAGCCCCAGCATTTT. This sequence encodes CASSPPEQGEGQPQHF. Drawing the rest from reference TRBV18 and TRBJ1-5, the complete variable domain is NAGVMQNPRHLVRRRGQEARLRCSPMKGHSHVYWYRQLPEEGLKFMVYLQKENIIDESGMPKERFSAEFPKEGPSILRIQQVVRGDSAAYFCASSPPEQGEGQPQHFGDGTRLSIL.

The chain is built from TRBV19 and TRBJ1-5; D is perhaps TRBD1 (5 bases). Looked up from germline, CDR1 is LNHDA and CDR2 is SQIVND (reference sequence). Trimming took 8 bases from V and 1 from J, leaving 12 bases between them. The CDR3 has 14 residues. This CDR3 reads CASRGGISNQPQHF. The DNA for the CDR3 is TGTGCCAGTCGGGGGGGAATAAGCAATCAGCCCCAGCATTTT.

The genes are TRBV18 and TRBJ2-1, with TRBD1 matching over 9 bases. This CDR3 has 15 amino acids. Germline lookup yields CDR1 KGHSH and CDR2 LQKENI. J gave up 7 bases and V 6 bases, and 10 bases lay outside the gene matches. The CDR3: CASSRDRAMGNEQFF. CDR3 in DNA: TGTGCCAGCTCGCGGGACAGGGCCATGGGGAATGAGCAGTTCTTC.

V and J are TRBV7-2 and TRBJ2-5; 9 bases map to TRBD1. The CDR3 has 15 residues. From germline, CDR1 is SGHTA and CDR2 FQGNSA. V was pared by 4 bases and J by 0 bases, with 3 bases of the junction left unmatched. This CDR3 is CASSSDRGHQETQYF. The CDR3 DNA reads as TGTGCCAGCAGCTCGGACAGGGGCCACCAAGAGACCCAGTACTTC.

The J gene is TRBJ2-7, the V gene TRBV4-2, with 7 positions matching TRBD1. V shed 3 bases, J shed 5 bases, and the junction held 10 bases outside the gene matches. The CDR3 is 15 residues long. Germline V gene sequence: CDR1 LGHNA, CDR2 YNFKEQ. This CDR3 reads CASSQETGSSNEQYF. Here the CDR3 DNA reads TGTGCCAGCAGCCAGGAGACAGGGAGTAGCAACGAGCAGTACTTC.

This clonotype was seen more than once but under ten times. The V and J genes are TRBV7-2 and TRBJ2-3; TRBD2 aligns across 7 bases. Looked up from germline, CDR1 is SGHTA and CDR2 is FQGNSA. CDR3 size: 14 residues. V shed 5 bases and J 1 base; nucleotides not matched to a gene: 3. This CDR3 is CASSATSGTDTQYF. CDR3 DNA sequence: TGTGCCAGCAGCGCCACTAGCGGCACAGATACGCAGTATTTT. The whole variable domain, remainder taken from reference TRBV7-2 and TRBJ2-3, is GAGVSQSPSNKVTEKGKDVELRCDPISGHTALYWYRQSLGQGLEFLIYFQGNSAPDKSGLPSDRFSAERTGGSVSTLTIQRTQQEDSAVYLCASSATSGTDTQYFGPGTRLTVL.

J is TRBJ2-5 and V is TRBV6-5; D uncertain. This CDR3 is 12 amino acids long. Deletions cut 7 bases from V and 1 base from J, with 7 bases between. Germline CDR1 is MNHEY and CDR2 is SVGAGI. The CDR3 protein is CASNRPQETQYF. DNA for the CDR3: TGTGCCAGCAACCGTCCCCAAGAGACCCAGTACTTC.

V gene TRBV20-1 combines with J gene TRBJ2-2, with D uncertain. The CDR3 has 14 residues. V lost 4 bases and J lost 0, with 9 bases in between. CDR1 is DFQATT and CDR2 is SNEGSKA in the germline V gene (reference sequence). The CDR3 DNA is TGCAGTGCTACTAAGATGTCGAACACCGGGGAGCTGTTTTTT. It is translated as CSATKMSNTGELFF.

This clonotype was seen only a few times. The chain couples TRBV20-1 to TRBJ2-7; TRBD2 aligns across 7 bases. Germline values: CDR1 DFQATT, CDR2 SNEGSKA (reference sequence). The CDR3 is made up of 13 amino acids. The J segment lost 3 bases and the V segment lost 3 bases, leaving 5 bases of the junction unmatched. The DNA of the CDR3 is TGCAGTGCTAGCGATGGGGGGGACTACGAGCAGTACGTC. Protein product: CSASDGGDYEQYV.

The chain joins TRBV4-3 to TRBJ1-5, with a weak D call TRBD1 (5 bases). CDR3 length equals 14 residues. CDR1 is LGHNA and CDR2 is YSLEER in the germline V gene. Trimming stripped 5 bases from V and 4 bases from J, with 12 bases between. CDR3: CASSGTYLNQPQHF. CDR3 bases: TGCGCCAGCAGCGGGACCTACTTAAATCAGCCCCAGCATTTT.

This chain uses TRBV5-5 with TRBJ1-2; 9 nucleotides line up with TRBD1. The CDR3 length is 15 residues. CDR1 is SGHKS, CDR2 YYEKEE, per germline (reference sequence). The ends lost 4 bases at V and 10 bases at J; junction bases unmatched: 14. The CDR3 region is CASSIGTGTSLTYTF. The CDR3 region has the DNA TGTGCCAGCAGCATAGGGACAGGGACGTCCCTTACCTACACCTTC.

V and J are TRBV20-1 and TRBJ2-5; TRBD2 matches at 7 bases. This CDR3 is built from 17 residues. Germline V gene data show CDR1 as DFQATT and CDR2 as SNEGSKA (reference sequence). After removal of 0 bases from V and 5 bases from J, the junction contained 15 bases not matched to a gene. CDR3 sequence reads: CSARDQSGTSIAETQYF. CDR3 sequence (DNA): TGCAGTGCTAGAGATCAAAGCGGGACTTCTATTGCGGAGACCCAGTACTTC.

The chain employs TRBV5-1 and TRBJ2-1; 7 bases line up with TRBD2. Per the germline V gene, CDR1 is SGHRS and CDR2 is YFSETQ. The V and J ends lost 4 bases and 6 bases, in that order; junction bases with no gene match: 13. The CDR3 spans 16 residues. CDR3 sequence reads: CASSRWPRGSANEQFF. CDR3 sequence (DNA): TGCGCCAGCAGCCGTTGGCCGCGCGGGAGTGCCAATGAGCAGTTCTTC.

This chain links TRBV12-3 or TRBV12-4 with TRBJ2-1, with no clear D. The CDR3 length is 12 residues. V was clipped by 11 bases and J by 7 bases, with 15 bases between them. CDR3 in amino acids: CAQQRGANEQFF. The CDR3 coding sequence is TGTGCCCAGCAGCGAGGTGCGAATGAGCAGTTCTTC.